Listed here is a single TCR beta chain. This clonotype showed up many times. The antigen it recognizes is unknown. Base qualities are not at hand, and no much larger clone is one base apart. Looking up the germline V gene yields CDR1 SGHTA and CDR2 FQGNSA. V has 2 bases trimmed and J has 8 bases trimmed; junction bases matching no gene number 12. The CDR3 covers 16 residues, taking in both the cysteine and the phenylalanine. The kept DNA is CDR3 alone, 48 bases in frame from the first base. These data come from a study of T cell repertoires in cytomegalovirus infection (dated by TCRdb to the late 2010s). Notes on the research overall: Donor HLA type was relevant to the analysis, as public TCR beta signatures indicated carriage of CMV infection together with the matching HLA type. Broad study findings and their caveats: In both this cohort and an independent cohort of 352 donors, the cumulative frequency of public TCR beta family members distinguished carriers of CMV infection plus the relevant HLA type. The ex vivo response was dominated by HLA-C-restricted CMV-specific TCR beta clonotypes, which also provided the single most frequent clonotype in two of eight donors.

The listed sequencing device is Illumina HiSeq 1500. The raw public reads went through TCRdb reprocessing: fastp at Q25, MiXCR clone calling, in-frame beta chains kept. Each entry is one CDR3 protein sequence, shown with its most common DNA and genes. In all, the sample holds around 550,000 distinct CDR3 sequences, and about 25% of those were seen once. The ten largest make up roughly 13% of the sample. The source material was PBMCs. This receptor chain uses TRBV7-2 and TRBJ2-3; 8 central nucleotides agree with TRBD2. This TCR came from a human donor in good health (CMV status not recorded). Some clones in this sample may be carry-over from other donors' samples. The CDR3 here reads CASSLMGLAGLATQYF. The sequenced DNA is TGTGCCAGCAGCTTAATGGGGCTAGCGGGTCTTGCTACGCAGTATTTT.